A single T cell receptor (beta chain) is shown here with its context. Antigen: not known. The protocol was immunoSEQ multiplex PCR, while the TCRdb copy is restricted to in-frame clones and leaves out a portion. The repertoire consists of about 5,600 clones, with over 45% occurring once and the leading ten covering 83%. The data stem from a study of siplizumab effects on memory and regulatory T cells. There are 14 residues in the CDR3. Germline lookup yields CDR1 WNHNN and CDR2 SYGVQD (reference sequence). The V and J ends lost 3 bases and 0 bases respectively, with 8 bases between them. The authors cocultured the mixed lymphocyte reaction cells at 37 degrees C for over 5 days. Stimulators were PBMCs that bore Violet Dye, mixed 1:1 with responder PBMCs labelled with CFSE.

The rearrangement joins TRBV10-1 to TRBJ1-1; no reliable D call. The sequencing sample was made of CFSE-low (dividing) CD8+ T cells sorted from an allogeneic mixed lymphocyte reaction. The sequence was collected from a human donor in good health; the cells came from an allogeneic mixed lymphocyte reaction. Some clones in this sample may be carry-over from other donors' samples. In DNA, the CDR3 is TGCGCCAGCAGTGAAGACCCTATGAACACTGAAGCTTTCTTT. Translated, it gives CASSEDPMNTEAFF.